This T cell receptor beta chain was sequenced during a study of shared clonotypes between healthy human individuals. Study summary: CD4 naive cells filled three plates per donor, CD4 memory three, CD8 naive two and CD8 memory one.

The assay ran at deep level. Sequencing was performed with immunoSEQ multiplex PCR; in TCRdb, only in-frame clones are kept and a portion is missing. Here the sample spans roughly 2,500,000 clones, roughly 93% being singletons. This CDR3 contains 16 residues. Germline CDR1 and CDR2: SGHTA and FQGTGA. Losses at the gene ends were 4 bases for V and 6 bases for J; bases not matched to a gene: 9. Nashville, Tennessee was home to all donors, who were Caucasian adults. Specimen: naive CD4+ T cells from PBMCs. The subset: CD45RA+ positively selected. The sequence derives from a man aged 18 to 29 in good health. Some clones in this sample may be carry-over from other donors' samples. The chain uses TRBV7-3 and TRBJ2-1; TRBD1 matches 10 bases. The DNA for the CDR3 is TGTGCCAGCAGCTCCTACCGGGACAGGGGAGGCAATGAGCAGTTCTTC. Residues: CASSSYRDRGGNEQFF.